The 27 T cell receptor beta chains below were found in one sample sequenced in a study of T cell responses to AZD1222 COVID-19 vaccine. The protocol was immunoSEQ multiplex PCR, while the TCRdb copy is restricted to in-frame clones and leaves out a portion. The table includes about 130,000 clones, 88% detected once. This specimen was peripheral blood, taken 28 days after the second AZD1222 dose. The origin of the receptors is an adult who received the AZD1222 COVID-19 vaccine.

Here the CDR3 reads CASSLVAGGDTTQYF. The DNA for the CDR3 is TGTGCCAGCAGCTTAGTCGCGGGGGGGGATACGACCCAGTACTTC. The V and J genes are TRBV7-2 and TRBJ2-5; 9 bases are a match to TRBD2. The CDR3 has 15 residues. The junction had 7 bases not matched to a gene; V was cut back by 1 base and J by 7 bases. The germline V gene encodes CDR1 SGHTA and CDR2 FQGNSA.

The chain recombines TRBV10-2 with TRBJ2-7, with TRBD2 as a possible D gene (5 bases). V lost 3 bases and J lost 4, with 13 bases in between. The CDR3 length is 14 residues. CDR1 WSHSY and CDR2 SAAADI come from the germline V gene. Here the CDR3 reads CASSESSVPYEQYF. The CDR3 DNA sequence: TGCGCCAGCAGTGAAAGTAGCGTACCGTACGAGCAGTACTTC.

The chain joins TRBV28 to TRBJ1-2, with 9 bases aligning to TRBD1. There are 17 residues in the CDR3. V lost 5 bases and J lost 5; bases outside the gene matches: 15. The germline V gene has CDR1 MDHEN and CDR2 SYDVKM. The CDR3 coding sequence is TGTGCCAGCAGTATGGGGACAGGGATAATTTTTGGGTATGGCTACACCTTC. This translates into CASSMGTGIIFGYGYTF.

V and J are TRBV6-5 and TRBJ1-5; D is unresolved. Germline values: CDR1 MNHEY, CDR2 SVGAGI. The length of the CDR3 is 16 residues. The V end lost 0 bases, the J end lost 6 bases, and 15 bases lay between the germline ends. CDR3 loop: CASSYSSSAGGQPQHF. The DNA of the CDR3 is TGTGCCAGCAGTTACTCGAGTAGTGCGGGCGGTCAGCCCCAGCATTTT.

This chain links TRBV5-8 with TRBJ1-2; D remains unclear. Trimming stripped 2 bases from V and 0 bases from J, with 5 bases between. CDR1 and CDR2 from the germline V gene are SGHTS and YDEGEE. The CDR3 contains 13 residues. This chain's CDR3 is CASSFSANYGYTF. The CDR3 DNA reads as TGTGCCAGCAGCTTTTCCGCTAACTATGGCTACACCTTC.

The gene calls are TRBV2 and TRBJ1-2; a weak D match, TRBD1 (5 bases). Germline assignment: CDR1 SNHLY and CDR2 FYNNEI. The CDR3 has 14 residues. V gave up 2 bases and J gave up 2 bases, with 9 bases separating them. The CDR3 region is CASSEMGLNYGYTF. Written as DNA, the CDR3 is TGTGCCAGCAGTGAAATGGGGCTAAACTATGGCTACACCTTC.

The V call is TRBV27, the J call TRBJ2-7, with D possibly called TRBD1 or TRBD2 (5 bases each). The CDR3 runs to 14 residues. Per germline, CDR1 MNHEY and CDR2 SMNVEV (reference sequence). V was trimmed by 6 bases and J by 5 bases, leaving 17 bases between them. CDR3 sequence reads: CASSRRWGNDEQYF. In DNA, the CDR3 is TGTGCCAGCAGCCGCCGATGGGGGAACGACGAGCAGTACTTC.

The V and J genes are TRBV3-1 (or the pseudogene TRBV3-2) and TRBJ2-3; D possibly matches TRBD1 or TRBD2 (5 bases each). The CDR3 has 14 amino acids. Between the trimmed V and J ends, which lost 1 base and 1 base, there was a span of 6 bases. Per the germline V gene, CDR1 is LGHDT and CDR2 is YNNKEL (reference sequence). The CDR3 loop reads CASSQVGGTDTQYF. DNA of the CDR3: TGTGCCAGCAGCCAAGTGGGGGGCACAGATACGCAGTATTTT.

About this clone itself: This sample includes further DNA sequences coding for the same CDR3. The chain joins TRBV19 to TRBJ2-5; possibly TRBD2 for D (6 bases). The germline V and J ends were trimmed by 3 bases and 5 bases, with 10 bases remaining between them. The CDR3 runs to 13 residues. The germline gives CDR1 LNHDA, CDR2 SQIVND (reference sequence). CDR3 in DNA: TGTGCCAGTAGTATTAGGAGGGGCGAGACCCAGTACTTC. Its translation is CASSIRRGETQYF.

The V call is TRBV5-4, the J call TRBJ1-2; no clear D gene. Germline CDR1 and CDR2: SGHNT and YYREEE (reference sequence). The CDR3 has 14 amino acids. V lost 1 base, J lost 2 bases, and 9 bases lay in between. CDR3 nucleotides: TGTGCCAGCAGCTTGAATCGGGCCAACTATGGCTACACCTTC. This codes for CASSLNRANYGYTF. Full variable domain (outside the CDR3, taken from reference TRBV5-4 and TRBJ1-2): ETGVTQSPTHLIKTRGQQVTLRCSSQSGHNTVSWYQQALGQGPQFIFQYYREEENGRGNFPPRFSGLQFPNYSSELNVNALELDDSALYLCASSLNRANYGYTFGSGTRLTVV.

The chain is built from TRBV2 and TRBJ2-3, with D hard to call. Germline CDR1 reads SNHLY; CDR2 reads FYNNEI. This CDR3 spans 14 amino acids. Trimming took off 0 bases at V and 1 base at J, with 5 bases between the two ends. The CDR3 bases are TGTGCCAGCAGTGAAGCTGGTGGCACAGATACGCAGTATTTT. The encoded protein is CASSEAGGTDTQYF.

This chain uses TRBV6-5 with TRBJ1-5, with D perhaps matching TRBD1 (5 bases). V lost 1 base to trimming and J lost 1 base, with 8 bases between them. CDR1 and CDR2 (germline): MNHEY, SVGAGI. The CDR3 loop spans 15 amino acids. The chain's CDR3 is CASSYFQGSNQPQHF. As DNA, the CDR3 is TGTGCCAGCAGTTACTTCCAGGGAAGCAATCAGCCCCAGCATTTT.

The chain uses TRBV2 and TRBJ2-7; D gene uncertain. The ends were cut back, 0 bases at V and 9 bases at J, with 9 bases in the middle. The germline CDR1 and CDR2 sequences are SNHLY and FYNNEI. The CDR3 extends over 12 amino acids. This CDR3 is CASSEALVVQYF. The CDR3, as DNA: TGTGCCAGCAGTGAAGCGTTGGTGGTGCAGTACTTC.

The chain is built from TRBV30 and TRBJ1-5; D might be TRBD1 (5 bases). Per the germline V gene, CDR1 is GTSNPN and CDR2 is SVGIG (reference sequence). This CDR3 is built from 16 residues. Between the trimmed V and J ends, which lost 0 bases and 0 bases, there was a span of 12 bases. The CDR3 DNA is TGTGCCTGGAGTGTAGGGGACGTCGGTAGCAATCAGCCCCAGCATTTT. This sequence encodes CAWSVGDVGSNQPQHF.

This rearrangement joins TRBV19 to TRBJ1-3; 10 bases are shared with TRBD1. V shed 10 bases and J 3 bases; nucleotides not matched to a gene: 12. CDR1 is LNHDA and CDR2 is SQIVND in the germline V gene (reference sequence). The CDR3 is made up of 16 amino acids. This chain's CDR3 is CATLKTGGLRGNTIYF. DNA for the CDR3: TGTGCCACATTAAAGACAGGGGGCCTCCGTGGAAACACCATATATTTT.

This clone was observed once. The rearrangement uses TRBV2 and TRBJ1-6; D is perhaps TRBD1 (5 bases). This CDR3 spans 13 amino acids. In germline, CDR1 is SNHLY, CDR2 FYNNEI. Trimming removed 6 bases at V and 7 bases at J, with 10 bases between. CDR3 in amino acids: CASRGRGNSPLHF. For the CDR3, the DNA is TGTGCCAGCAGGGGACGGGGAAATTCACCCCTCCACTTT. Complete variable domain (other parts from reference TRBV2 and TRBJ1-6): EPEVTQTPSHQVTQMGQEVILRCVPISNHLYFYWYRQILGQKVEFLVSFYNNEISEKSEIFDDQFSVERPDGSNFTLKIRSTKLEDSAMYFCASRGRGNSPLHFGNGTRLTVT.

This clone was observed once. The chain recombines TRBV24-1 with TRBJ2-1, with 9 positions matching TRBD2. Germline V gives CDR1 KGHDR, CDR2 SFDVKD. The CDR3 is 17 residues long. Losses at the gene ends were 4 bases for V and 0 bases for J; bases not matched to a gene: 6. As DNA, the CDR3 is TGTGCCACCAGTGACCTTAGCGGGAGTGACTCCTACAATGAGCAGTTCTTC. Its translation is CATSDLSGSDSYNEQFF.

CDR3 protein: CASSVRTSGGTDTQYF. CDR3 in DNA: TGTGCCAGCAGCGTCCGGACTAGCGGGGGCACAGATACGCAGTATTTT. This chain joins TRBV9 and TRBJ2-3; 12 nucleotides match TRBD2. Unmatched junction bases numbered 2, after V lost 2 bases and J lost 1 base. The length of the CDR3 is 16 residues. Germline loops: CDR1 SGDLS, CDR2 YYNGEE.

With respect to this clone: Other DNA variants within this sample encode the same CDR3. J is TRBJ1-2 and V is TRBV11-3; 7 bases map to TRBD1. V shed 1 base and J 5 bases; nucleotides not matched to a gene: 4. Germline assignment: CDR1 SGHNT and CDR2 YENEEA. The CDR3 extends over 14 amino acids. In DNA, the CDR3 is TGTGCCAGCAGCTTAGGCGGGACAGATTATGGCTACACCTTC. Encoded protein: CASSLGGTDYGYTF.

A single count supports this clone. The chain joins TRBV6-5 to TRBJ1-3; 8 positions match TRBD1. Germline lookup yields CDR1 MNHEY and CDR2 SVGAGI. The CDR3 is 14 amino acids. J lost 0 bases, V lost 5 bases, and 0 bases had no gene match. The CDR3 spells CASSTGGSGNTIYF. CDR3 nucleotides: TGTGCCAGCAGTACAGGGGGCTCTGGAAACACCATATATTTT.

The V call is TRBV19, the J call TRBJ2-1, with TRBD1 identical over 8 bases. Germline V CDR1 and CDR2: LNHDA, SQIVND (reference sequence). This CDR3 has 14 residues. V gave up 5 bases and J gave up 6 bases; unmatched junction bases: 6. This CDR3 is CASSPRQGPNEQFF. DNA for the CDR3: TGTGCCAGTAGTCCTCGACAGGGGCCCAATGAGCAGTTCTTC.

This chain uses TRBV4-2 with TRBJ1-2; 10 bases match TRBD1. Germline V gives CDR1 LGHNA, CDR2 YNFKEQ. CDR3 length: 13 residues. Trimming removed 6 bases from V and 4 bases from J; junction bases left unmatched: 2. This CDR3 reads CASRGTGVYGYTF. The CDR3 DNA sequence: TGTGCCAGCAGAGGGACAGGGGTCTATGGCTACACCTTC.

The chain is built from TRBV24-1 and TRBJ1-5, with 12 bases aligning to TRBD1. Looked up from germline, CDR1 is KGHDR and CDR2 is SFDVKD. Germline trimming cut 4 bases from V and 6 bases from J; bases unmatched to any gene: 3. CDR3 length: 15 residues. The CDR3 loop is CATSDRDRGPQPQHF. The CDR3 nucleotides read TGTGCCACCAGTGACAGGGACAGGGGGCCTCAGCCCCAGCATTTT.

The rearrangement uses TRBV6-2 or TRBV6-3 and TRBJ2-5, with a possible D match to TRBD2 (7 bases). The CDR3 runs 15 residues. Germline CDR1 is MNHEY and CDR2 is SVGEGT. V was cut by 3 bases and J by 0 bases, with 11 bases left in between. The CDR3, as DNA: TGTGCCAGCAGTTATGGGGGGGCCGACCAAGAGACCCAGTACTTC. It translates to CASSYGGADQETQYF.

This chain links TRBV9 with TRBJ2-3; D is ambiguous. Per the germline V gene, CDR1 is SGDLS and CDR2 is YYNGEE. The ends were cut back, 2 bases at V and 4 bases at J, with 11 bases in the middle. The CDR3 extends over 14 amino acids. CDR3 DNA sequence: TGTGCCAGCAGCGTCTCCCCTGGGGCAGATACGCAGTATTTT. Amino acids: CASSVSPGADTQYF.

This chain links TRBV6-4 with TRBJ2-2, with D perhaps TRBD1 (5 bases). Between the trimmed V and J ends, which lost 8 bases and 7 bases, there was a span of 17 bases. This CDR3 has 14 amino acids. In germline, CDR1 is MRHNA, CDR2 SNTAGT. The CDR3 coding sequence is TGTGCCAGCTCGGCGCAGGGCGGTAACGGGGAGCTGTTTTTT. Its translation is CASSAQGGNGELFF.

This rearrangement joins TRBV19 to TRBJ1-5; D gene ambiguous. Trimming removed 4 bases at V and 4 bases at J, with 8 bases between. The CDR3 consists of 13 residues. CDR1 and CDR2 (germline): LNHDA, SQIVND (reference sequence). This chain's CDR3 is CASSTPHNQPQHF. CDR3 in DNA: TGTGCCAGTAGTACCCCTCATAATCAGCCCCAGCATTTT.